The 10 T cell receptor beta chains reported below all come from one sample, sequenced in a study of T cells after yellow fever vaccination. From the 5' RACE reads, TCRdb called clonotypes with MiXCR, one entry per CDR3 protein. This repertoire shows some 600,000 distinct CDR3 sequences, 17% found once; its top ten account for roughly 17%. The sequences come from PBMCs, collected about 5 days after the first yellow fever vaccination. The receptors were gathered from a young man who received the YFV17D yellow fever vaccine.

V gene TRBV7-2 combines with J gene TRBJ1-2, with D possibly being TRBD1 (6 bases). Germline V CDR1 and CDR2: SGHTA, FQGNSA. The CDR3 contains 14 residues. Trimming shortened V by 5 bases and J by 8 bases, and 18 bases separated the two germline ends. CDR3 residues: CASSPQGGARGYTF. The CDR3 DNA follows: TGTGCCAGCAGCCCGCAAGGGGGGGCGAGGGGCTACACCTTC.

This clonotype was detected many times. CDR3 sequence reads: CASSQQTRNYGYTF. Written as DNA, the CDR3 is TGTGCCAGCAGCCAACAGACAAGAAACTATGGCTACACCTTC. This chain joins TRBV14 and TRBJ1-2; D unresolved. Germline V gene sequence: CDR1 SGHDN, CDR2 FVKESK. This CDR3 contains 14 residues. Trimming pared 2 bases from V and 2 bases from J, leaving 9 bases between.

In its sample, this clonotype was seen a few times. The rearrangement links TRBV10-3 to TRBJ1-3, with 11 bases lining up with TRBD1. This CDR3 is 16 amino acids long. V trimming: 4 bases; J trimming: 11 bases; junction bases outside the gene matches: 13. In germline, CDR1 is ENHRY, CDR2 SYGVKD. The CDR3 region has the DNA TGTGCCATCAGTGGCGGACAGGGGGCGCCTATTGGCCCCATATATTTT. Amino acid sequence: CAISGGQGAPIGPIYF.

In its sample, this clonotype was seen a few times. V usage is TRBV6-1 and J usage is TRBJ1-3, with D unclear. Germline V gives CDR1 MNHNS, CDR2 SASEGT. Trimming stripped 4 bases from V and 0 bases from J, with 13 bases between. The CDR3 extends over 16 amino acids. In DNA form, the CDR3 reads TGTGCCAGCAGTGCATTAATACCGATCTCTGGAAACACCATATATTTT. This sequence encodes CASSALIPISGNTIYF.

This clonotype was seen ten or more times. The CDR3 DNA reads TGCGCCAGCAGCTTGGTAGGCGGGGGCGCGGAAGAGCAGTACTTC. It codes for CASSLVGGGAEEQYF. The rearrangement links TRBV5-1 to TRBJ2-7; maybe TRBD2 (7 bases). The V end was cut by 0 bases, the J end by 7 bases, with 17 bases between. Germline V gene sequence: CDR1 SGHRS, CDR2 YFSETQ. CDR3 size: 15 residues.

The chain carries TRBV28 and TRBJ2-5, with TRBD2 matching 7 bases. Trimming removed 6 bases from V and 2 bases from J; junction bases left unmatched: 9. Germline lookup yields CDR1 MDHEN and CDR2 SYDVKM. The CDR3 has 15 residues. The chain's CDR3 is CASSGAGVDQETQYF. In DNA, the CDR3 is TGTGCCAGCAGCGGGGCGGGGGTGGATCAAGAGACCCAGTACTTC.

As DNA, the CDR3 is TGTGCCAGTAGTATCAGGGACCCCCGTACGCAGTATTTT. It translates to CASSIRDPRTQYF. The chain links TRBV19 to TRBJ2-3, with D perhaps given as TRBD1 or TRBD2 (5 bases each). V shed 3 bases and J shed 8 bases, with 12 bases lying between them. Germline CDR1 is LNHDA and CDR2 is SQIVND (reference sequence). The CDR3 is made up of 13 amino acids.

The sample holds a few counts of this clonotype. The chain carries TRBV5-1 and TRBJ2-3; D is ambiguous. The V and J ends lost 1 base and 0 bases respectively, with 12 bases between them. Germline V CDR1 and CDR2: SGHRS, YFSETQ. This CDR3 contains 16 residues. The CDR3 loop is CASSLPSVASTDTQYF. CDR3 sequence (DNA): TGCGCCAGCAGCTTGCCGTCGGTCGCTAGCACAGATACGCAGTATTTT.

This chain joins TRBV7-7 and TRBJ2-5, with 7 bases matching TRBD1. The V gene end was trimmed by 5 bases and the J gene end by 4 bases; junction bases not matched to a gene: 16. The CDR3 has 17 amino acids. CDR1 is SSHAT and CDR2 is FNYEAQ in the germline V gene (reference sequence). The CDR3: CASSKARGSGVAETQYF. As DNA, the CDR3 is TGTGCCAGCAGCAAAGCCAGGGGGTCAGGGGTGGCAGAGACCCAGTACTTC.

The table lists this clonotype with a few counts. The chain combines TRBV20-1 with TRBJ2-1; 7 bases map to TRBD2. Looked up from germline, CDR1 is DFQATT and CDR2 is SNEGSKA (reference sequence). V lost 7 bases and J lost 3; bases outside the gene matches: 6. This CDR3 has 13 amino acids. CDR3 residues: CSVHRGDYNEQFF. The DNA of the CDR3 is TGCAGTGTCCACCGGGGGGACTACAATGAGCAGTTCTTC.